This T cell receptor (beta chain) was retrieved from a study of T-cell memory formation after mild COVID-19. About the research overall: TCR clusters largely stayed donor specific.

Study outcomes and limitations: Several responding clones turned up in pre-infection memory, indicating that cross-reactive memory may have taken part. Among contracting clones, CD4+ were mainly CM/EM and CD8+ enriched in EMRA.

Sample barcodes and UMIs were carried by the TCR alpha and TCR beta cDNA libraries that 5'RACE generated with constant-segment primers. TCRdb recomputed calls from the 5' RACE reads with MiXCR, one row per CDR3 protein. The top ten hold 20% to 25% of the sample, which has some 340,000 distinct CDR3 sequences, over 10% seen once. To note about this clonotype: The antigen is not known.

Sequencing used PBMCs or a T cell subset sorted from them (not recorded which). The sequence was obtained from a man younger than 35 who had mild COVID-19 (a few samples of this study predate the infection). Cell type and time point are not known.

The CDR3 reads CASSQDRDTRGNTQYF. CDR3 sequence (DNA): TGCGCCAGCAGCCAAGATAGGGACACTAGGGGAAATACGCAGTATTTT. This chain connects TRBV4-1 to TRBJ2-3, with TRBD1 as a possible D gene (6 bases). Germline V gene data show CDR1 as MGHRA and CDR2 as YSYEKL. The ends were cut back, 0 bases at V and 7 bases at J, with 17 bases in the middle. The CDR3 is 16 amino acids.